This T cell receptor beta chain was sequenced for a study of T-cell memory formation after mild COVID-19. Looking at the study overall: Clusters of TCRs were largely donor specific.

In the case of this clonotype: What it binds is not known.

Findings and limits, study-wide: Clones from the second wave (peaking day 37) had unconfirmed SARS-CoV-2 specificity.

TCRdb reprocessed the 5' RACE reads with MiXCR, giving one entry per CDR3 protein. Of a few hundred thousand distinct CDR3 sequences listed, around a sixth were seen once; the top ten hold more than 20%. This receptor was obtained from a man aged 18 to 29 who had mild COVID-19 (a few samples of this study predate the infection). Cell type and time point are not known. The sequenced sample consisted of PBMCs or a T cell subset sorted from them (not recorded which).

The CDR3 coding sequence is TGTGCCACTTCGACGGCCTACACTGAAGCTTTCTTT. This codes for CATSTAYTEAFF. The rearrangement uses TRBV6-5 and TRBJ1-1; D gene unclear. Trimming removed 10 bases from V and 3 bases from J, with 12 bases in between. Germline lookup yields CDR1 MNHEY and CDR2 SVGAGI. This CDR3 region has 12 residues.